The TCR beta chain under discussion was sequenced for a study of T cell repertoires in cytomegalovirus infection. Study context: Newly reported HLA-C-restricted and thoroughly characterized HLA-B-restricted CMV epitopes were employed. Public TCR beta signature analysis indicated the presence of both CMV infection and matching HLA type.

Each CDR3 protein gets one entry after TCRdb re-called the reads with MiXCR. The sample contains roughly 700,000 distinct CDR3 sequences, 33% of which appear only once. This clonotype was found a few times. Antigen: not known. Germline V CDR1 and CDR2: SGHAT, FQNNGV. The CDR3 consists of 13 residues. Trimming at V came to 5 bases and at J to 6 bases, leaving 6 bases not matched to a gene. This clonotype originated in a human donor in good health (CMV status not recorded). Some clones in this sample may be carry-over from other donors' samples. The material sequenced was cultured PBMCs, taken from culture after CMV antigen stimulation. The V and J genes are TRBV11-2 and TRBJ1-2; 7 nucleotides match TRBD1. The CDR3 nucleotides are TGTGCCAGCAGCCTTACAGGGGACGATGGCTACACCTTC. Translation gives CASSLTGDDGYTF. Combining the CDR3 with reference TRBV11-2 and TRBJ1-2 gives the whole variable domain EAGVAQSPRYKIIEKRQSVAFWCNPISGHATLYWYQQILGQGPKLLIQFQNNGVVDDSQLPKDRFSAERLKGVDSTLKIQPAKLEDSAVYLCASSLTGDDGYTFGSGTRLTVV.